These 14 T cell receptor beta chains share one sample of origin, sequenced in a study of OX40 agonist ivuxolimab in advanced cancers. Data came from immunoSEQ multiplex PCR; TCRdb stores just in-frame clones and leaves some out. Among 60,000 to 65,000 clones listed, roughly 90% were seen once. The source was CD4+ or CD8+ T cells sorted from blood, collected in a trial of the OX40 agonist ivuxolimab. These TCRs come from an adult with an advanced solid tumor such as melanoma, head and neck, liver or kidney cancer.

For this clone: Other DNA sequences in the sample encode the same CDR3. The chain uses TRBV27 and TRBJ2-3; D not certain. Trimming left V 5 bases short and J 2 bases short, with 8 bases between. Germline lookup yields CDR1 MNHEY and CDR2 SMNVEV (reference sequence). CDR3 size: 13 residues. In DNA form, the CDR3 reads TGTGCCAGCAGTCTGCTTGACACAGATACGCAGTATTTT. This encodes CASSLLDTDTQYF.

The J gene is TRBJ1-2, the V gene TRBV7-9; 9 bases match TRBD1. Per the germline V gene, CDR1 is SEHNR and CDR2 is FQNEAQ (reference sequence). The V segment lost 0 bases and the J segment 5 bases; nucleotides outside the gene matches: 7. The CDR3 spans 16 residues. The CDR3 here is CASSLAFPGQGYGYTF. For the CDR3, the DNA is TGTGCCAGCAGCTTAGCATTTCCGGGACAGGGTTATGGCTACACCTTC.

This chain connects TRBV28 to TRBJ2-4; the D gene is possibly TRBD1 (6 bases). The CDR3 is 16 residues long. From germline, CDR1 is MDHEN and CDR2 SYDVKM. V lost 6 bases, J lost 0 bases, and 15 bases lay in between. CDR3 nucleotides: TGTGCCAGCAGCGAGACAGGAGTACTAGCCAAAAACATTCAGTACTTC. Translated, it gives CASSETGVLAKNIQYF.

The J gene is TRBJ2-7, the V gene TRBV19; D is ambiguous. The CDR3 extends over 15 amino acids. Trimming took 5 bases from V and 4 from J, leaving 18 bases between them. CDR1 and CDR2 from the germline V gene are LNHDA and SQIVND (reference sequence). The CDR3 is CASSSRPKAKYEQYF. Written as DNA, the CDR3 is TGTGCCAGTAGTTCCCGACCCAAAGCCAAATACGAGCAGTACTTC.

V and J are TRBV19 and TRBJ2-6; perhaps TRBD2 as D (6 bases). CDR1 is LNHDA, CDR2 SQIVND, per germline (reference sequence). The CDR3 totals 15 residues. V lost 11 bases, J lost 1 base, and 15 bases lay in between. CDR3 amino acids: CAVSMGGSGANVLTF. CDR3 coding DNA: TGTGCCGTTAGTATGGGGGGATCTGGGGCCAACGTCCTGACTTTC.

The chain is built from TRBV4-3 and TRBJ2-3; D is possibly TRBD2 (6 bases). The germline gives CDR1 LGHNA, CDR2 YSLEER. Trimming stripped 0 bases from V and 4 bases from J, with 14 bases between. The CDR3 is made up of 16 amino acids. In DNA form, the CDR3 reads TGCGCCAGCAGCCAAGATCTTACGACTAGTTCAGATACGCAGTATTTT. Its translation: CASSQDLTTSSDTQYF.

V gene TRBV7-6 combines with J gene TRBJ2-7; D is unclear. V was pared by 3 bases and J by 0 bases, with 9 bases between. The CDR3 is 14 amino acids. Germline loops: CDR1 SGHVS, CDR2 FNYEAQ. This chain's CDR3 is CASSFGQYSYEQYF. CDR3 sequence (DNA): TGTGCCAGCAGCTTCGGGCAGTACTCCTACGAGCAGTACTTC. The complete variable domain, with remaining parts taken from reference TRBV7-6 and TRBJ2-7, reads GAGVSQSPRYKVTKRGQDVALRCDPISGHVSLYWYRQALGQGPEFLTYFNYEAQQDKSGLPNDRFSAERPEGSISTLTIQRTEQRDSAMYRCASSFGQYSYEQYFGPGTRLTVT.

The gene calls are TRBV6-6 and TRBJ2-7; D unresolved. V shed 2 bases and J shed 4 bases, with 9 bases lying between them. The CDR3 covers 13 residues. The germline gives CDR1 MNHNY, CDR2 SVGAGI (reference sequence). CDR3: CASSYTLEYEQYF. The CDR3 coding sequence is TGTGCCAGCAGTTACACCTTAGAGTACGAGCAGTACTTC.

The chain carries TRBV7-9 and TRBJ2-7; 7 positions agree with TRBD2. The CDR3 loop spans 15 amino acids. V lost 4 bases and J lost 2; bases outside the gene matches: 8. The germline CDR1 and CDR2 sequences are SEHNR and FQNEAQ (reference sequence). Here the CDR3 DNA reads TGTGCCAGCAGCTCCATCACAAGCGGGACCTACGAGCAGTACTTC. It yields the protein CASSSITSGTYEQYF.

The chain uses TRBV5-1 and TRBJ2-7, with a possible D match to TRBD2 (6 bases). Germline V gene data show CDR1 as SGHRS and CDR2 as YFSETQ. Trimming pared 6 bases from V and 0 bases from J, leaving 13 bases between. The CDR3 consists of 14 residues. CDR3 bases: TGCGCCAGCATGGAGGGACCCCTCTCCTACGAGCAGTACTTC. Residues: CASMEGPLSYEQYF.

V is TRBV10-1 and J is TRBJ2-1; weak D call: TRBD2 (6 bases). From germline, CDR1 is WNHNN and CDR2 SYGVQD (reference sequence). The CDR3 loop spans 13 amino acids. The V gene lost 7 bases and the J gene lost 8 bases, with 15 bases spanning the gap. The CDR3 protein is CASTAGRGYEQFF. In DNA form, the CDR3 reads TGCGCCAGCACGGCGGGGAGAGGCTATGAGCAGTTCTTC.

The genes are TRBV10-3 and TRBJ1-3; D not certain. The germline V gene encodes CDR1 ENHRY and CDR2 SYGVKD. This CDR3 comprises 12 residues. With 3 bases removed from V and 6 bases from J, the gap between germline ends came to 6 bases. CDR3: CAISDGLNTIYF. The CDR3 bases are TGTGCCATCAGTGATGGGTTAAACACCATATATTTT.

This rearrangement joins TRBV4-1 to TRBJ1-2; 8 positions agree with TRBD1. The CDR3 length is 16 residues. CDR1 and CDR2 from the germline V gene are MGHRA and YSYEKL. V lost 1 base to trimming and J lost 5 bases; unmatched junction nucleotides: 9. CDR3 DNA sequence: TGCGCCAGCAGCCAAGGGGGAACAGGGGGGGATTATGGCTACACCTTC. This sequence encodes CASSQGGTGGDYGYTF.

In this sample, this clone turned up once. The chain employs TRBV29-1 and TRBJ2-3; the D gene is possibly TRBD2 (6 bases). The CDR3 runs 16 residues. The germline CDR1 and CDR2 sequences are SQVTM and ANQGSEA. The germline V and J ends were trimmed by 0 bases and 2 bases, with 15 bases remaining between them. In DNA, the CDR3 is TGCAGCGTTGAAGATCGGGGGACCCCGCTCACAGATACGCAGTATTTT. Protein: CSVEDRGTPLTDTQYF.